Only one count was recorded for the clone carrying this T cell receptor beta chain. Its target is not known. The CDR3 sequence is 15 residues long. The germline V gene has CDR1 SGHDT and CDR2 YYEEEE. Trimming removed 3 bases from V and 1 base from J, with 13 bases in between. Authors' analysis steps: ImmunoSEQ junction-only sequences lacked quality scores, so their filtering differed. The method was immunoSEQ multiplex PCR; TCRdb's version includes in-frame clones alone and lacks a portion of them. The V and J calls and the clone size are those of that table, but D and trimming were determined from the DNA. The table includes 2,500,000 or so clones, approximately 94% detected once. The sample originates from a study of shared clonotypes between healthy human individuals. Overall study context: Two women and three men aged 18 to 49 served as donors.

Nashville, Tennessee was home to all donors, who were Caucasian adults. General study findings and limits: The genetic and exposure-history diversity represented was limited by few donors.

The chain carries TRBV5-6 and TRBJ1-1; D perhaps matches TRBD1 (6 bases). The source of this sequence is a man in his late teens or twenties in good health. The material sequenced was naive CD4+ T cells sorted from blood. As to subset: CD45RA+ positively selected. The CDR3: CASSWRGTRNTEAFF. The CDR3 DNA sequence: TGTGCCAGCAGCTGGCGCGGGACACGGAACACTGAAGCTTTCTTT.